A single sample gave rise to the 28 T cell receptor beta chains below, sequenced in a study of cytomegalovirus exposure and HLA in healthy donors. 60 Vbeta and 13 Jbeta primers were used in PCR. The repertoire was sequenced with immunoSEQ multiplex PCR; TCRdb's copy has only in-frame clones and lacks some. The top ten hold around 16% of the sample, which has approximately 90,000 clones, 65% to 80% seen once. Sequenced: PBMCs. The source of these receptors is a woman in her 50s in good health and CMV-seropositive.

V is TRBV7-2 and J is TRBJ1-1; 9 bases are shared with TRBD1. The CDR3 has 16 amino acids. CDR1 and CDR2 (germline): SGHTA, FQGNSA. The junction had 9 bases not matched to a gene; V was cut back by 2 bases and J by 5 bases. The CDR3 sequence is CASSLWDRDGGTEAFF. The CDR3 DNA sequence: TGTGCCAGCAGCTTATGGGACAGGGATGGGGGAACTGAAGCTTTCTTT.

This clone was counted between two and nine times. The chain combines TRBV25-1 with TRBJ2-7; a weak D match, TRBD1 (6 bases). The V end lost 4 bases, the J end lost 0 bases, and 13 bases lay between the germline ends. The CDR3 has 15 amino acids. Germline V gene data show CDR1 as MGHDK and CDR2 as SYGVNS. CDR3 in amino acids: CASSASQGTSYEQYF. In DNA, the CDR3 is TGTGCCAGCAGTGCTAGTCAGGGGACCTCCTACGAGCAGTACTTC.

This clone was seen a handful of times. The DNA of the CDR3 is TGTGCCAGCTCGTCCACGGCGGGGGCTGGGCCGATTGGAAATACGCAGTATTTT. Protein product: CASSSTAGAGPIGNTQYF. The chain uses TRBV18 and TRBJ2-3, with D perhaps TRBD2 (7 bases). Germline CDR1 reads KGHSH; CDR2 reads LQKENI. This CDR3 has 18 residues. V dropped 6 bases and J dropped 7 bases, with 29 bases sitting between them.

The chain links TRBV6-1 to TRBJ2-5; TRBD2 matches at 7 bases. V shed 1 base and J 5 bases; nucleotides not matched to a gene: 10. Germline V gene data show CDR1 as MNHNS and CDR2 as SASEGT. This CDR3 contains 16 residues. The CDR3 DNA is TGTGCCAGCAGTGAAGGGAGGCGGGAGTATGGGGAGACCCAGTACTTC. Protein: CASSEGRREYGETQYF.

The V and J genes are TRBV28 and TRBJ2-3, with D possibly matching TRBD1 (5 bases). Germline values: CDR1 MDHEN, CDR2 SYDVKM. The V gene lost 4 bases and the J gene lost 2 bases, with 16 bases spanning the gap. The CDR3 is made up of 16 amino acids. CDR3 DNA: TGTGCCAGCAGTTCTCCGGCAGGGTTATACACAGATACGCAGTATTTT. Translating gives CASSSPAGLYTDTQYF.

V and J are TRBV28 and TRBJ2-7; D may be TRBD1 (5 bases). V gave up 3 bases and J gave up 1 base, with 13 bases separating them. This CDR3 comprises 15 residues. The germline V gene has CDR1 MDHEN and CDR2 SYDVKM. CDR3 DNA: TGTGCCAGCAGTTTGGATAGGGGTTGGTCCTACGAGCAGTACTTC. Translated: CASSLDRGWSYEQYF.

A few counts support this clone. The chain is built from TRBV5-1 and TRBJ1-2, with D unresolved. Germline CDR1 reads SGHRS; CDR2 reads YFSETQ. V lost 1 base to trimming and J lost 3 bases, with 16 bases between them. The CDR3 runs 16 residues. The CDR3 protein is CASSLLLRKGDYGYTF. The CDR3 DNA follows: TGCGCCAGCAGCTTGTTGTTGAGGAAGGGAGACTATGGCTACACCTTC.

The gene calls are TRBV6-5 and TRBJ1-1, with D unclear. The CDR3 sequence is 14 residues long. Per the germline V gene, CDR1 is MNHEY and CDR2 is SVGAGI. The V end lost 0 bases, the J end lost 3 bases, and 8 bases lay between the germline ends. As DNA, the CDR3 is TGTGCCAGCAGTTACTCAACAATTCACACTGAAGCTTTCTTT. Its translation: CASSYSTIHTEAFF.

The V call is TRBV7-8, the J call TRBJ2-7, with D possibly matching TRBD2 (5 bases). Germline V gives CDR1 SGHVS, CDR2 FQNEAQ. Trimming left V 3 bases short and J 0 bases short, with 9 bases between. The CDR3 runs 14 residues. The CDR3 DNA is TGTGCCAGCAGCTTTCCGGGGAGCTCCTACGAGCAGTACTTC. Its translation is CASSFPGSSYEQYF.

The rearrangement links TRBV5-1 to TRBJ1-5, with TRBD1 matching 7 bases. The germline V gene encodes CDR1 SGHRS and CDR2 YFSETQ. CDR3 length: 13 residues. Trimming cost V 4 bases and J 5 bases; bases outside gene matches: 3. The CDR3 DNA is TGCGCCAGCAGCCTCGGGACAGATCAGCCCCAGCATTTT. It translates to CASSLGTDQPQHF.

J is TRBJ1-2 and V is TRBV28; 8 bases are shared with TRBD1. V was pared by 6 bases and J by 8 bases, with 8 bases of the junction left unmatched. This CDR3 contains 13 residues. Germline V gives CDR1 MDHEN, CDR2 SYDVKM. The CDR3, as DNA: TGTGCCAGCAGCCGAGGAACAGGGGGGGGCTACACCTTC. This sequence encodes CASSRGTGGGYTF.

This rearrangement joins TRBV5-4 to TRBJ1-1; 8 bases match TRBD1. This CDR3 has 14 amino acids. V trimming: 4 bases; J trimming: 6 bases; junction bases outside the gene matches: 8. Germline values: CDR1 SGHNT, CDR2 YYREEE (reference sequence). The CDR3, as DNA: TGTGCCAGCAGCCGGGAGGCAGGGGGCCCTGAAGCTTTCTTT. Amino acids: CASSREAGGPEAFF. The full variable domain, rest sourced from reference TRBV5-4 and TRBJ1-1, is ETGVTQSPTHLIKTRGQQVTLRCSSQSGHNTVSWYQQALGQGPQFIFQYYREEENGRGNFPPRFSGLQFPNYSSELNVNALELDDSALYLCASSREAGGPEAFFGQGTRLTVV.

CDR3 region: CASSLPGREGEQYF. CDR3 DNA: TGTGCCAGCTCCCTTCCAGGCAGGGAAGGCGAGCAGTACTTC. The chain employs TRBV28 and TRBJ2-7; TRBD1 is a possible D gene (5 bases). Trimming left V 8 bases short and J 6 bases short, with 20 bases between. Germline V CDR1 and CDR2: MDHEN, SYDVKM. CDR3 length: 14 amino acids. The variable domain in full, with the rest retrieved from reference TRBV28 and TRBJ2-7, is DVKVTQSSRYLVKRTGEKVFLECVQDMDHENMFWYRQDPGLGLRLIYFSYDVKMKEKGDIPEGYSVSREKKERFSLILESASTNQTSMYLCASSLPGREGEQYFGPGTRLTVT.

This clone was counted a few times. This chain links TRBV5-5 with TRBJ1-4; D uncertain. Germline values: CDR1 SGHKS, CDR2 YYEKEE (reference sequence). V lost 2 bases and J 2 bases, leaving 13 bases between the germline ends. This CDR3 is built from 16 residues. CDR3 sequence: CASSFAGGATNEKLFF. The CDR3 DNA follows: TGTGCCAGCAGCTTTGCAGGAGGAGCCACTAATGAAAAACTGTTTTTT.

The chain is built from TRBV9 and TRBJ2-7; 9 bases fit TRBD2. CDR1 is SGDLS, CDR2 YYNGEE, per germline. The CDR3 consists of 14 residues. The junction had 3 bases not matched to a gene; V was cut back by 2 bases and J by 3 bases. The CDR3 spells CASSVYSGSYEQYF. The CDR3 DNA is TGTGCCAGCAGCGTCTATAGCGGGAGCTACGAGCAGTACTTC.

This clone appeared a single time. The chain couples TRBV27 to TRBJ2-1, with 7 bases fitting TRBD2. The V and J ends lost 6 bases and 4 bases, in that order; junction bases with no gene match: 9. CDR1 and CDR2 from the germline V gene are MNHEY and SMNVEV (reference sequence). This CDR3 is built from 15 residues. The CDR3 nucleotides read TGTGCCAGCAGCTCCGGGACTACCCTTTACAATGAGCAGTTCTTC. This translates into CASSSGTTLYNEQFF.

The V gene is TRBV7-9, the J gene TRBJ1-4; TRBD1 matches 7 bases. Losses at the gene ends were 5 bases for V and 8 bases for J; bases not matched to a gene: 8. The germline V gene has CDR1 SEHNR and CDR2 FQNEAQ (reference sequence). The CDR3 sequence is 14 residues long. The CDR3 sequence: CASSTDRIYEKLFF. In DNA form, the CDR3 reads TGTGCCAGCAGCACGGACAGGATTTACGAAAAACTGTTTTTT.

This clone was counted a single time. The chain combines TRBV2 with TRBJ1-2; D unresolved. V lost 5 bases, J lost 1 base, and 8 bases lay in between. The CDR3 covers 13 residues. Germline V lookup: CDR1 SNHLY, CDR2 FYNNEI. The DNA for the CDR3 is TGTGCCAGCAGTCTTATTAGTAACTATGGCTACACCTTC. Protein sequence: CASSLISNYGYTF.

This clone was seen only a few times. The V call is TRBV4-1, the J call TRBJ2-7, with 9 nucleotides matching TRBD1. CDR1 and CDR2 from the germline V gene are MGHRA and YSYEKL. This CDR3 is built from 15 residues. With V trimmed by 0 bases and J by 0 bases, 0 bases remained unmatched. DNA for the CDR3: TGCGCCAGCAGCCAAGAGGGACAGGGCTCCTACGAGCAGTACTTC. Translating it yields CASSQEGQGSYEQYF.

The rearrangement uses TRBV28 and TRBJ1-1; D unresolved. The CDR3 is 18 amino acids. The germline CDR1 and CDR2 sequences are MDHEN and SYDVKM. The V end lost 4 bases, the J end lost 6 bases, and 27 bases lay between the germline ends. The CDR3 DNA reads TGTGCCAGCAGTTCCCGAAAGACTGGGTCTAGGATTGGAGCTGAAGCTTTCTTT. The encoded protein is CASSSRKTGSRIGAEAFF.

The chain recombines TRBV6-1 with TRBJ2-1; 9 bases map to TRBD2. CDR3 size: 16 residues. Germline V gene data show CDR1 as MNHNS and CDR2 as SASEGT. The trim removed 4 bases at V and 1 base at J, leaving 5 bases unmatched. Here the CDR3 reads CASSGGRAGSYNEQFF. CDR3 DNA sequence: TGTGCCAGCAGTGGCGGGAGGGCCGGTTCCTACAATGAGCAGTTCTTC.

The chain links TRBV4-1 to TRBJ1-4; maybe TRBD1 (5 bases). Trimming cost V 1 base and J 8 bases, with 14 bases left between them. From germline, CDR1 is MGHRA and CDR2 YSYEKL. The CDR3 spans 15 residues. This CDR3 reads CASSQVLTEGEKLFF. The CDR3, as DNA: TGCGCCAGCAGCCAAGTCTTAACGGAGGGGGAAAAACTGTTTTTT.

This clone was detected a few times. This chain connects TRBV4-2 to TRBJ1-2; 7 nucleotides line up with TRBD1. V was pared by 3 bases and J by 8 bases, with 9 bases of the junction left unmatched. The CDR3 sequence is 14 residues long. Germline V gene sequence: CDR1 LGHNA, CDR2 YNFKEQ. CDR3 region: CASSHAIQGDGYTF. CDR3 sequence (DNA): TGTGCCAGCAGCCACGCTATCCAGGGGGACGGCTACACCTTC.

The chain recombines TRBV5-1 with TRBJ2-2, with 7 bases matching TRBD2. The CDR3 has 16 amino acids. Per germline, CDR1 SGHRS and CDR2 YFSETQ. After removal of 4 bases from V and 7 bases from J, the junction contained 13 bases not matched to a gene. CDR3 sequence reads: CASSTRTSYGGGELFF. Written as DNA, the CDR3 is TGCGCCAGCAGCACCCGGACTAGTTACGGTGGCGGGGAGCTGTTTTTT.

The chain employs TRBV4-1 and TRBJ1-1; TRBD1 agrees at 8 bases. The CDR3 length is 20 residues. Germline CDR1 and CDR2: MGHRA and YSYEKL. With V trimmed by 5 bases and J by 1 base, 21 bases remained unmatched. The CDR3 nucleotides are TGCGCCAGCAGCAGGTCAACAGGGGGGAGTCCGAACCAAACGAACACTGAAGCTTTCTTT. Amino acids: CASSRSTGGSPNQTNTEAFF.

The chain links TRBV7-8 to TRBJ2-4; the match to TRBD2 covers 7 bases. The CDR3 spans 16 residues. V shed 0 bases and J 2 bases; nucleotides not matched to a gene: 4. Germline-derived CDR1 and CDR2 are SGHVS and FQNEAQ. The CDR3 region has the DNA TGTGCCAGCAGCTTAGCAGGACTAGGCACCAAAAACATTCAGTACTTC. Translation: CASSLAGLGTKNIQYF.

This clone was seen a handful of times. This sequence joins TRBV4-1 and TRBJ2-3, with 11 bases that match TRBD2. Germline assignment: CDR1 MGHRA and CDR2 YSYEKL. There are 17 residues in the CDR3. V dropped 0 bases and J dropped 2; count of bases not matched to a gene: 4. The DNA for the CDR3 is TGCGCCAGCAGCCAAGAAGGGACTAGCGGACCCACAGATACGCAGTATTTT. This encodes CASSQEGTSGPTDTQYF.

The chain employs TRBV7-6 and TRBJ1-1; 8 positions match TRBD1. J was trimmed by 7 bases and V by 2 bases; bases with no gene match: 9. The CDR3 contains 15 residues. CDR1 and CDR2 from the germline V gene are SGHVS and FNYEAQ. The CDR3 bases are TGTGCCAGCAGCTTATCGCCAGGGGGCTTTAATGAAGCTTTCTTT. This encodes CASSLSPGGFNEAFF.